This T cell receptor (beta chain) was recorded in a study of T-cell memory formation after mild COVID-19. TCRdb re-called the 5' RACE reads through MiXCR, storing one row per CDR3 protein. The repertoire holds approximately 150,000 distinct CDR3 sequences, with about 6% as singletons. The ends were cut back, 0 bases at V and 1 base at J, with 12 bases in the middle. The germline gives CDR1 SGHAT, CDR2 FQNNGV. This CDR3 is 16 amino acids long. General observations from the study: CD4+ bias marked clones expanding day 15 to 37, unlike balanced contracting clones.

This clonotype turned up a few times. Antigen: not known. The chain couples TRBV11-2 to TRBJ1-2; no definite D call. The receptor was derived from an adult woman who had mild COVID-19 (a few samples of this study predate the infection). Cell type and time point are not known. The material sequenced was PBMCs or a T cell subset sorted from them (not recorded which). The CDR3 protein is CASSLDPGGLNYGYTF. The CDR3, as DNA: TGTGCCAGCAGCTTAGACCCAGGCGGCCTTAACTATGGCTACACCTTC. Supplemented by reference TRBV11-2 and TRBJ1-2, the full variable domain reads EAGVAQSPRYKIIEKRQSVAFWCNPISGHATLYWYQQILGQGPKLLIQFQNNGVVDDSQLPKDRFSAERLKGVDSTLKIQPAKLEDSAVYLCASSLDPGGLNYGYTFGSGTRLTVV.